The 8 T cell receptor beta chains below were found in one sample sequenced in a study of blood T cell repertoires in COVID-19. Profiled with immunoSEQ multiplex PCR; TCRdb holds only in-frame clones, not every one. The sample has 200,000 to 250,000 clones, around 90% seen once. The sequenced material came from PBMCs or T cells enriched from blood (not recorded which). These TCRs come from a woman aged 25 to 45 with acute COVID-19.

The chain employs TRBV27 and TRBJ1-5; TRBD1 is a possible D gene (6 bases). CDR1 and CDR2 (germline): MNHEY, SMNVEV (reference sequence). V was clipped by 0 bases and J by 7 bases, with 13 bases between them. This CDR3 region has 15 residues. CDR3 region: CASSLSSQGHQPQHF. The CDR3, as DNA: TGTGCCAGCAGTTTATCGTCCCAGGGGCACCAGCCCCAGCATTTT.

This chain joins TRBV9 and TRBJ1-5; D may be TRBD1 (6 bases). From germline, CDR1 is SGDLS and CDR2 YYNGEE. This CDR3 is built from 14 residues. V shed 3 bases and J shed 6 bases, with 13 bases lying between them. The CDR3 loop reads CASSEGGAGQPQHF. The DNA of the CDR3 is TGTGCCAGCAGCGAGGGGGGGGCGGGTCAGCCCCAGCATTTT.

The J gene is TRBJ1-1, the V gene TRBV9; D unclear. V gave up 2 bases and J gave up 0 bases, with 8 bases separating them. The CDR3 has 14 amino acids. Germline CDR1 reads SGDLS; CDR2 reads YYNGEE. The CDR3 nucleotides are TGTGCCAGCAGCGTGCAGGCCTTGAACACTGAAGCTTTCTTT. This codes for CASSVQALNTEAFF.

The J gene is TRBJ2-3, the V gene TRBV5-4, with 7 bases identical to TRBD1. The CDR3 covers 15 residues. Per germline, CDR1 SGHNT and CDR2 YYREEE (reference sequence). The ends lost 3 bases at V and 0 bases at J; junction bases unmatched: 4. The CDR3 here is CASSSTGQSTDTQYF. CDR3 bases: TGTGCCAGCAGCTCAACGGGACAGAGCACAGATACGCAGTATTTT.

The chain has TRBV27 and TRBJ2-4; D is perhaps TRBD1 (5 bases). Deletions cut 2 bases from V and 2 bases from J, with 19 bases between. The length of the CDR3 is 18 residues. Germline-derived CDR1 and CDR2 are MNHEY and SMNVEV (reference sequence). CDR3 protein: CASSLKGLSRVTKNIQYF. The CDR3 nucleotides are TGTGCCAGCAGTTTAAAAGGCCTCAGCAGGGTGACCAAAAACATTCAGTACTTC.

V and J are TRBV7-9 and TRBJ1-4; 7 bases are a match to TRBD1. The CDR3 covers 14 residues. Germline V gene lookup returns CDR1 SEHNR and CDR2 FQNEAQ (reference sequence). V was pared by 4 bases and J by 4 bases, with 3 bases of the junction left unmatched. The CDR3 nucleotides read TGTGCCAGCAGCTCGGGACAGAATAATGAAAAACTGTTTTTT. Its protein is CASSSGQNNEKLFF.

The chain carries TRBV28 and TRBJ1-4; 8 bases are a match to TRBD1. The CDR3 is 15 amino acids. V lost 2 bases to trimming and J lost 6 bases; unmatched junction nucleotides: 5. Germline V CDR1 and CDR2: MDHEN, SYDVKM. The CDR3 protein is CASSLGPGGDEKLFF. CDR3 coding DNA: TGTGCCAGCAGTTTAGGCCCAGGGGGCGATGAAAAACTGTTTTTT.

This rearrangement joins TRBV19 to TRBJ2-3; 14 nucleotides align to TRBD2. After removal of 6 bases from V and 6 bases from J, the junction contained 8 bases not matched to a gene. Germline CDR1 reads LNHDA; CDR2 reads SQIVND (reference sequence). There are 16 residues in the CDR3. The CDR3 nucleotides are TGTGCCAGTAGGTACAGGGGACTAGCGGGAGCGGATACGCAGTATTTT. Its translation is CASRYRGLAGADTQYF.